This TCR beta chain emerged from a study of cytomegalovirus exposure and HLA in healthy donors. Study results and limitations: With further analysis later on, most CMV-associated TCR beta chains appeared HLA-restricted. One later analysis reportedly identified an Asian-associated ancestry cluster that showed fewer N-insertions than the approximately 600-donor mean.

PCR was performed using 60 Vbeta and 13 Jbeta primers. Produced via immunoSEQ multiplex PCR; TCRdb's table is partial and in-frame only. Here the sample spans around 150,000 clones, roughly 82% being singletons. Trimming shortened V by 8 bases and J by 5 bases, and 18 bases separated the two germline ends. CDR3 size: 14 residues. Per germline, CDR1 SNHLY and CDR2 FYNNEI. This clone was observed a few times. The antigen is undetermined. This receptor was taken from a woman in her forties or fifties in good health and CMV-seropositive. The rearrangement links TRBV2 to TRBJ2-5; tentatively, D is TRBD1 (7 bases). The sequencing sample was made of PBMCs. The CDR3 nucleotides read TGTGCCAGCGGGGAGGCAGGGGGTCGGGAGACCCAGTACTTC. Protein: CASGEAGGRETQYF.